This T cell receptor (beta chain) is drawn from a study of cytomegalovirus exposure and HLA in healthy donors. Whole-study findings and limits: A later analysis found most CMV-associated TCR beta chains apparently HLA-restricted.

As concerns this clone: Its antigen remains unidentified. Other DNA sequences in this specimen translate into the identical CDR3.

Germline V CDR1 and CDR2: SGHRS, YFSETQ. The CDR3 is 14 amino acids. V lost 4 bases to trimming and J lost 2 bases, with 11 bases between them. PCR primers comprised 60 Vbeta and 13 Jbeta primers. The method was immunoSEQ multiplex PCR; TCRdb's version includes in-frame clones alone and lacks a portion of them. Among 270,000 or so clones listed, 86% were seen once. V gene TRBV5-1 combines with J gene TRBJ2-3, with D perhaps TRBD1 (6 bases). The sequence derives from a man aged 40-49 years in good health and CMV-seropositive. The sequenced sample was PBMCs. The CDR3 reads CASSPGTTTDTQYF. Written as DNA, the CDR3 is TGCGCCAGCAGCCCCGGGACAACCACAGATACGCAGTATTTT.